This T cell receptor delta chain was found in a study of gammadelta T cells in human blood (dated by TCRdb to 2020 to 2021). Paper-wide results and their limitations: According to the study, polyclonal expansion of innate gamma-delta T cells immediately after birth appeared to be driven by microbial exposure.

Via the germline V gene, CDR1 is GEAIGNYY and CDR2 EKD. CDR3 length: 17 amino acids, cysteine to phenylalanine. The entry retains the CDR3 DNA only, 51 bases that are in frame from base 1. Trimming takes 7 bases off V and 4 bases off J; junction bases not matched to a gene: 11. Libraries came from RT-PCR. Sequencing instrument: Illumina MiSeq. In TCRdb, clones were called once more from the public reads by CATT, and rows of identical DNA were later combined. Counted in this sample were almost 300 delta-chain clones; 35% to 50% of them appeared once. 90% to 95% of the sample lies in the top ten. Concerning this clone itself: Its antigen is still unknown. One base separates it from a far larger clone, so it is likely a read error. Other DNA sequences within the sample encode an identical CDR3.

The chain is made from TRDV2 and TRDJ2; TRDD3 aligns with 13 central bases. This TCR was sampled from a newborn. The sample was non-Vgamma9Vdelta2 gamma-delta T cells from cord blood. The DNA reads TGTGCCTGCGATTCTTTACTGGGGGATACGGGGACAGCACAACTCTTCTTT. Translated, this gives CACDSLLGDTGTAQLFF.